The clone carrying this T cell receptor beta chain was recorded only once. Its target is unknown. The protocol was immunoSEQ multiplex PCR, while the TCRdb copy is restricted to in-frame clones and leaves out a portion. The sample has roughly 92,000 clones, about 89% seen once. The sample belongs to a study of T cell responses to AZD1222 COVID-19 vaccine. The CDR3 loop spans 15 amino acids. Between the trimmed V and J ends, which lost 0 bases and 4 bases, there was a span of 12 bases. Germline loops: CDR1 LGHDT, CDR2 YNNKEL (reference sequence). Study results and caveats: Once two AZD1222 doses were given, Spike-specific TCR breadth and depth went up. The donors showed a predominance of white British ancestry and of females, with possible underestimation of clonal diversity. Just six people given AZD1222 tested seropositive at baseline.

The sequence derives from an adult who received the AZD1222 COVID-19 vaccine. The input for sequencing was peripheral blood, taken 28 days after the second AZD1222 dose. This chain joins TRBV3-1 (or the pseudogene TRBV3-2) and TRBJ1-2, with D perhaps matching TRBD1 (5 bases). The CDR3 coding sequence is TGTGCCAGCAGCCAAGAAAGTCAGGGCACCTATGGCTACACCTTC. Its protein is CASSQESQGTYGYTF.